Below are 32 T cell receptor beta chains sequenced from a single sample in a study of Ad26.COV2.S vaccination and SARS-CoV-2 variants. The sample's treatment: around 19 received Ad26.COV2.S at low or high dose, single or two shots; roughly five received placebo; per-sample allocation not given. The samples were gathered on day 63 after the first injection of vaccine or placebo. TCRdb keeps only in-frame clones here, not all; method: immunoSEQ multiplex PCR. The repertoire holds fewer than 400,000 clones, with 86% as singletons. This material consisted of peripheral blood, taken in a trial of Ad26.COV2.S vaccine versus placebo. Every receptor here comes from a person aged 18-65 years who received the Ad26.COV2.S COVID-19 vaccine or a placebo.

The sample holds a few counts of this clone. The chain recombines TRBV19 with TRBJ2-7, with D possibly TRBD1 on 6 matching bases. Germline assignment: CDR1 LNHDA and CDR2 SQIVND (reference sequence). CDR3 size: 13 residues. Trimming cost V 7 bases and J 3 bases, with 13 bases left between them. The CDR3 nucleotides are TGTGCCAGTAAAAGAGGGGGTAGCTACGAGCAGTACTTC. Protein: CASKRGGSYEQYF.

V usage is TRBV29-1 and J usage is TRBJ1-1, with D possibly being TRBD1 (6 bases). Germline CDR1 reads SQVTM; CDR2 reads ANQGSEA. The ends were cut back, 2 bases at V and 1 base at J, with 8 bases in the middle. This CDR3 has 13 amino acids. CDR3 amino acids: CSVERGTNTEAFF. CDR3 coding DNA: TGCAGCGTTGAAAGGGGGACGAACACTGAAGCTTTCTTT.

The V gene is TRBV2, the J gene TRBJ2-2; D gene unclear. The CDR3 is 13 residues long. CDR1 SNHLY and CDR2 FYNNEI come from the germline V gene. Deletions cut 8 bases from V and 1 base from J, with 8 bases between. CDR3 nucleotides: TGTGCCAGCGGGTCAGAGAACACCGGGGAGCTGTTTTTT. It yields the protein CASGSENTGELFF.

The V call is TRBV27, the J call TRBJ1-4; D remains unclear. This CDR3 comprises 13 residues. The ends were cut back, 4 bases at V and 6 bases at J, with 9 bases in the middle. Germline V gives CDR1 MNHEY, CDR2 SMNVEV (reference sequence). In DNA form, the CDR3 reads TGTGCCAGCAGTTGGAGGGTGGATGAAAAACTGTTTTTT. Translation: CASSWRVDEKLFF.

The rearrangement links TRBV4-1 to TRBJ2-7; possible D gene TRBD2, 5 bases. The germline gives CDR1 MGHRA, CDR2 YSYEKL. The CDR3 extends over 19 amino acids. V was cut by 3 bases and J by 0 bases, with 24 bases left in between. CDR3 loop: CASSHTPLGSGSSSYEQYF. CDR3 in DNA: TGCGCCAGCAGCCATACCCCACTAGGGTCGGGGTCTTCCTCCTACGAGCAGTACTTC.

This CDR3 reads CASSVDLSSGNTIYF. The CDR3 nucleotides read TGTGCCAGCAGCGTAGATTTAAGCTCTGGAAACACCATATATTTT. This chain uses TRBV9 with TRBJ1-3; D ambiguous. CDR3 length equals 15 residues. Germline V gene sequence: CDR1 SGDLS, CDR2 YYNGEE. The V end lost 0 bases, the J end lost 0 bases, and 7 bases lay between the germline ends.

This chain links TRBV6-5 with TRBJ1-1; D is unclear. CDR3 size: 13 residues. V lost 10 bases and J 0 bases, leaving 12 bases between the germline ends. Germline assignment: CDR1 MNHEY and CDR2 SVGAGI. In nucleotides, the CDR3 is TGTGCCACCGCTCTCTCTTTGAACACTGAAGCTTTCTTT. Translating gives CATALSLNTEAFF.

This rearrangement joins TRBV5-4 to TRBJ1-4; D remains ambiguous. Trimming took 5 bases from V and 2 from J, leaving 10 bases between them. The CDR3 spans 14 residues. Germline CDR1 SGHNT, CDR2 YYREEE (reference sequence). CDR3 amino acids: CASSHHNTNEKLFF. CDR3 nucleotide sequence: TGTGCCAGCAGTCACCACAACACTAATGAAAAACTGTTTTTT.

V usage is TRBV5-6 and J usage is TRBJ1-2, with a tentative D call TRBD1 (5 bases). V was clipped by 8 bases and J by 4 bases, with 21 bases between them. The CDR3 has 15 amino acids. Germline V gene lookup returns CDR1 SGHDT and CDR2 YYEEEE. The CDR3 DNA follows: TGTGCCAGTCGAATAGAGTCCCGGGACGGCTATGGCTACACCTTC. Translated, it gives CASRIESRDGYGYTF.

This clone was counted only a few times. This rearrangement joins TRBV18 to TRBJ1-4; D might be TRBD1 (6 bases). V was cut by 3 bases and J by 7 bases, with 9 bases left in between. CDR1 and CDR2 from the germline V gene are KGHSH and LQKENI. The CDR3 loop spans 13 amino acids. The CDR3, as DNA: TGTGCCAGCTCACCGCAGGGGACTGAAAAACTGTTTTTT. Protein sequence: CASSPQGTEKLFF.

The chain uses TRBV3-1 (or the pseudogene TRBV3-2) and TRBJ1-1; the D is unclear. Trimming pared 1 base from V and 5 bases from J, leaving 5 bases between. Germline V CDR1 and CDR2: LGHDT, YNNKEL (reference sequence). The length of the CDR3 is 12 residues. DNA for the CDR3: TGTGCCAGCAGCCAAGGTGTGACTGAAGCTTTCTTT. Encoded protein: CASSQGVTEAFF.

This chain uses TRBV5-4 with TRBJ2-3; D tentatively reads TRBD1 or TRBD2 (5 bases each). The germline V gene has CDR1 SGHNT and CDR2 YYREEE (reference sequence). This CDR3 comprises 16 residues. Trimming shortened V by 5 bases and J by 3 bases, and 19 bases separated the two germline ends. DNA for the CDR3: TGTGCCAGCAGTGATGCCCGGGACGTGATAACAGATACGCAGTATTTT. It encodes CASSDARDVITDTQYF.

The genes are TRBV28 and TRBJ1-6; no firm D call. The CDR3 runs 15 residues. Germline CDR1 reads MDHEN; CDR2 reads SYDVKM. V lost 6 bases and J lost 0, with 9 bases in between. CDR3 DNA: TGTGCCAGCAGCCAACGTGTCTCCTATAATTCACCCCTCCACTTT. Its protein product is CASSQRVSYNSPLHF. Full variable domain (outside the CDR3, taken from reference TRBV28 and TRBJ1-6): DVKVTQSSRYLVKRTGEKVFLECVQDMDHENMFWYRQDPGLGLRLIYFSYDVKMKEKGDIPEGYSVSREKKERFSLILESASTNQTSMYLCASSQRVSYNSPLHFGNGTRLTVT.

This chain connects TRBV21-1 to TRBJ2-2; the DNA was not compared with TRBD2, the D call given in the table. TRBV21-1 has pseudogene status. CDR3 length: 19 amino acids. The CDR3 DNA reads as TGTGCCAGCAGCAAAGCGCGGGGGGATGTTGTGTCATACACCGGGGAGCTGTTTTTT. Protein product: CASSKARGDVVSYTGELFF.

The rearrangement joins TRBV10-3 to TRBJ1-2, with D uncertain. CDR3 length: 13 amino acids. From germline, CDR1 is ENHRY and CDR2 SYGVKD. Trimming took off 4 bases at V and 4 bases at J, with 10 bases between the two ends. Here the CDR3 reads CAISVYSFYGYTF. The CDR3, as DNA: TGTGCCATCAGTGTATACAGCTTCTATGGCTACACCTTC.

The rearrangement joins TRBV3-1 (or the pseudogene TRBV3-2) to TRBJ2-7; the match to TRBD1 covers 9 bases. Per the germline V gene, CDR1 is LGHDT and CDR2 is YNNKEL (reference sequence). V shed 0 bases, J shed 7 bases, and the junction held 4 bases outside the gene matches. The CDR3 spans 14 residues. CDR3: CASSQEQGAGEQYF. For the CDR3, the DNA is TGTGCCAGCAGCCAAGAACAGGGGGCTGGGGAGCAGTACTTC.

This clone appeared once. The V call is TRBV9, the J call TRBJ1-3; 7 nucleotides match TRBD1. Germline CDR1 and CDR2: SGDLS and YYNGEE. This CDR3 region has 16 residues. V gave up 3 bases and J gave up 7 bases; unmatched junction bases: 13. The CDR3 protein is CASSGEIPGQTNTIYF. As DNA, the CDR3 is TGTGCCAGCAGCGGCGAAATACCGGGACAGACTAACACCATATATTTT.

V usage is TRBV7-2 and J usage is TRBJ1-2; D is undetermined. The CDR3 runs 15 residues. The V end lost 1 base, the J end lost 6 bases, and 15 bases lay between the germline ends. CDR1 is SGHTA and CDR2 is FQGNSA in the germline V gene. As DNA, the CDR3 is TGTGCCAGCAGCTTAGACGTGGGGAGAACGGATGGCTACACCTTC. Amino acids: CASSLDVGRTDGYTF.

This chain joins TRBV2 and TRBJ1-3; D is undetermined. Trimming shortened V by 6 bases and J by 8 bases, and 14 bases separated the two germline ends. The CDR3 is made up of 13 amino acids. Germline loops: CDR1 SNHLY, CDR2 FYNNEI. CDR3 residues: CASRFGPGDTIYF. In nucleotides, the CDR3 is TGTGCCAGCAGGTTCGGGCCCGGGGACACCATATATTTT.

The V gene is TRBV6-2 or TRBV6-3, the J gene TRBJ1-5; no firm D call. The length of the CDR3 is 14 residues. From germline, CDR1 is MNHEY and CDR2 SVGEGT. V lost 0 bases and J 7 bases, leaving 10 bases between the germline ends. The CDR3 DNA reads TGTGCCAGCAGTTACTCGATGGGGAAGCAGCCCCAGCATTTT. Residues: CASSYSMGKQPQHF.

The chain uses TRBV11-2 and TRBJ1-5; weak D call: TRBD1 (5 bases). This CDR3 is built from 13 residues. Germline V gene sequence: CDR1 SGHAT, CDR2 FQNNGV. V was clipped by 5 bases and J by 6 bases, with 11 bases between them. In DNA form, the CDR3 reads TGTGCCAGCAGCCTTGATGGGGCTCAGCCCCAGCATTTT. This sequence encodes CASSLDGAQPQHF.

The chain employs TRBV7-2 and TRBJ1-2; D uncertain. Germline values: CDR1 SGHTA, CDR2 FQGNSA. There are 14 residues in the CDR3. Trimming removed 0 bases at V and 4 bases at J, with 9 bases between. CDR3 sequence (DNA): TGTGCCAGCAGCTTAGCGAGACGGAGCTATGGCTACACCTTC. Amino acids: CASSLARRSYGYTF.

The V call is TRBV6-5, the J call TRBJ1-1, with D tentatively TRBD1 (6 bases). CDR3 size: 14 residues. With 8 bases removed from V and 0 bases from J, the gap between germline ends came to 13 bases. Germline V gene data show CDR1 as MNHEY and CDR2 as SVGAGI. CDR3 sequence reads: CASGPQGLNTEAFF. The CDR3 DNA is TGTGCCAGCGGTCCACAGGGTCTGAACACTGAAGCTTTCTTT.

This chain connects TRBV3-1 (or the pseudogene TRBV3-2) to TRBJ2-5; 8 bases are a match to TRBD2. The length of the CDR3 is 15 residues. V dropped 4 bases and J dropped 2; count of bases not matched to a gene: 6. Per germline, CDR1 LGHDT and CDR2 YNNKEL (reference sequence). CDR3 amino acids: CASSRGLAAQETQYF. The DNA for the CDR3 is TGTGCCAGCAGCCGCGGACTAGCAGCTCAAGAGACCCAGTACTTC.

This sequence joins TRBV12-5 and TRBJ1-4; perhaps TRBD1 as D (6 bases). The length of the CDR3 is 14 residues. Deletions cut 3 bases from V and 7 bases from J, with 12 bases between. Germline-derived CDR1 and CDR2 are LGHNT and FRNRAP. The CDR3 protein is CASGLGGGGEKLFF. The CDR3 nucleotides read TGTGCTAGTGGTTTAGGGGGGGGTGGTGAAAAACTGTTTTTT. The full variable domain, rest sourced from reference TRBV12-5 and TRBJ1-4, is DARVTQTPRHKVTEMGQEVTMRCQPILGHNTVFWYRQTMMQGLELLAYFRNRAPLDDSGMPKDRFSAEMPDATLATLKIQPSEPRDSAVYFCASGLGGGGEKLFFGSGTQLSVL.

This rearrangement joins TRBV19 to TRBJ2-2; no reliable D call. This CDR3 contains 15 residues. Germline loops: CDR1 LNHDA, CDR2 SQIVND (reference sequence). The germline V and J ends were trimmed by 1 base and 0 bases, with 6 bases remaining between them. This CDR3 is CASSIGRANTGELFF. The DNA of the CDR3 is TGTGCCAGTAGTATAGGACGGGCGAACACCGGGGAGCTGTTTTTT.

The V and J genes are TRBV7-2 and TRBJ1-1; D perhaps matches TRBD1 (6 bases). Trimming shortened V by 2 bases and J by 8 bases, and 12 bases separated the two germline ends. CDR1 is SGHTA and CDR2 is FQGNSA in the germline V gene. The CDR3 totals 13 residues. The CDR3 DNA follows: TGTGCCAGCAGCTTACGTTCAGGGGCAGAAGCTTTCTTT. Its protein is CASSLRSGAEAFF.

The chain carries TRBV7-2 and TRBJ1-2; tentatively, D is TRBD1 (6 bases). Trimming took off 1 base at V and 4 bases at J, with 16 bases between the two ends. There are 16 residues in the CDR3. CDR1 is SGHTA, CDR2 FQGNSA, per germline. CDR3 nucleotide sequence: TGTGCCAGCAGCTTAGACAGATCAGGGGTTCCCTATGGCTACACCTTC. Translated: CASSLDRSGVPYGYTF. Supplemented by reference TRBV7-2 and TRBJ1-2, the full variable domain reads GAGVSQSPSNKVTEKGKDVELRCDPISGHTALYWYRQSLGQGLEFLIYFQGNSAPDKSGLPSDRFSAERTGGSVSTLTIQRTQQEDSAVYLCASSLDRSGVPYGYTFGSGTRLTVV.

The chain combines TRBV5-1 with TRBJ2-7; 11 bases line up with TRBD1. There are 16 residues in the CDR3. In germline, CDR1 is SGHRS, CDR2 YFSETQ. V lost 0 bases to trimming and J lost 7 bases; unmatched junction nucleotides: 9. CDR3 region: CASSLDRGQGAGEQYF. CDR3 sequence (DNA): TGCGCCAGCAGCTTGGATCGTGGACAGGGGGCAGGGGAGCAGTACTTC.

This chain joins TRBV10-2 and TRBJ2-7; 7 bases map to TRBD2. The CDR3 sequence is 16 residues long. Germline V gives CDR1 WSHSY, CDR2 SAAADI. V lost 8 bases to trimming and J lost 4 bases; unmatched junction nucleotides: 17. CDR3 in amino acids: CASRRGGEGAQYEQYF. CDR3 sequence (DNA): TGCGCCAGCCGCCGCGGGGGAGAGGGAGCACAATACGAGCAGTACTTC.

The chain employs TRBV6-2 or TRBV6-3 and TRBJ2-7, with D uncertain. CDR3 length: 14 amino acids. Trimming removed 2 bases from V and 0 bases from J, with 8 bases in between. In germline, CDR1 is MNHEY, CDR2 SVGEGT. CDR3 sequence: CASSYRQDSYEQYF. The CDR3, as DNA: TGTGCCAGCAGTTACAGGCAGGACTCCTACGAGCAGTACTTC.

The chain links TRBV19 to TRBJ1-3, with 12 bases aligning to TRBD1. This CDR3 has 20 amino acids. V dropped 7 bases and J dropped 4; count of bases not matched to a gene: 20. Germline V gene data show CDR1 as LNHDA and CDR2 as SQIVND (reference sequence). CDR3 bases: TGTGCCAGTACCATCCTACCCGGGACAGGGGGCTGGAGTCGAGGAAACACCATATATTTT. It is translated as CASTILPGTGGWSRGNTIYF.